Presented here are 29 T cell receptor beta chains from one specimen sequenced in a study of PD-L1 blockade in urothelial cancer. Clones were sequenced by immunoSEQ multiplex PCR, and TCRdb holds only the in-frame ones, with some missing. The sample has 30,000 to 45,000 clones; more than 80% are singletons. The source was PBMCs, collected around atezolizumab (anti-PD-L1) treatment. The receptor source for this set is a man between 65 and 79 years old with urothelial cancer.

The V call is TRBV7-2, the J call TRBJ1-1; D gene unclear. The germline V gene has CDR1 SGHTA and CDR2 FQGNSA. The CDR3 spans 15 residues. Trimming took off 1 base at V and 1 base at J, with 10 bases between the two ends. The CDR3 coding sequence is TGTGCCAGCAGCTTAGTCGATCGCAGGAACACTGAAGCTTTCTTT. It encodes CASSLVDRRNTEAFF.

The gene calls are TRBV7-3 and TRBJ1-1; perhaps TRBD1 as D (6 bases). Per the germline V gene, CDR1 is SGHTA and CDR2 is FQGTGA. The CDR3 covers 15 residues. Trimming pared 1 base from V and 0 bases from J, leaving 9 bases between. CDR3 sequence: CASSLNGQLNTEAFF. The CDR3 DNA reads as TGTGCCAGCAGCTTAAACGGACAGCTGAACACTGAAGCTTTCTTT.

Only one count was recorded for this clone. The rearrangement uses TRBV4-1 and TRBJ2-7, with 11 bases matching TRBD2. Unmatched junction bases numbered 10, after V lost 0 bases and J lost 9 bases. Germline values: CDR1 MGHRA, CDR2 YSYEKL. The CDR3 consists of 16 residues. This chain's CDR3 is CASSQDKILAGGSQYF. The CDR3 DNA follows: TGCGCCAGCAGCCAAGACAAAATTCTAGCGGGAGGATCGCAGTACTTC.

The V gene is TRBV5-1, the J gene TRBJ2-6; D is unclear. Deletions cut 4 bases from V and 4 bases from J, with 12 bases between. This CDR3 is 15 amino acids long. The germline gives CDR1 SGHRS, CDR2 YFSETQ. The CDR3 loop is CASSRSGSGANVLTF. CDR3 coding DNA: TGCGCCAGCAGCCGTTCAGGATCCGGGGCCAACGTCCTGACTTTC.

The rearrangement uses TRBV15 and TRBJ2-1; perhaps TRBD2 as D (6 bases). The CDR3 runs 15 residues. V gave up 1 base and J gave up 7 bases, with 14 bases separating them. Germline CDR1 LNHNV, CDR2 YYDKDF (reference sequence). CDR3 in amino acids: CATSRARGGLNEQFF. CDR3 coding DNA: TGTGCCACCAGCAGAGCCAGAGGCGGACTAAATGAGCAGTTCTTC.

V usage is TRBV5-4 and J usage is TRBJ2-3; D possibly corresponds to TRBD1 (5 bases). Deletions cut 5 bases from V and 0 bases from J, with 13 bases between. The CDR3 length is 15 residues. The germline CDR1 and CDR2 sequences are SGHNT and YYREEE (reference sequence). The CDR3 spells CASSDRTTSTDTQYF. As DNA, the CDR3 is TGTGCCAGCAGTGACAGAACCACTAGCACAGATACGCAGTATTTT.

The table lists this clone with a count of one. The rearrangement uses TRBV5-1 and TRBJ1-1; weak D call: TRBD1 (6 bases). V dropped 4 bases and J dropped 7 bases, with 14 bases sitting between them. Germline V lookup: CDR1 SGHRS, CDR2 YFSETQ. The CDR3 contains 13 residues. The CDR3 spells CASSIVTGSEAFF. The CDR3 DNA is TGCGCCAGCAGCATAGTCACAGGGAGTGAAGCTTTCTTT.

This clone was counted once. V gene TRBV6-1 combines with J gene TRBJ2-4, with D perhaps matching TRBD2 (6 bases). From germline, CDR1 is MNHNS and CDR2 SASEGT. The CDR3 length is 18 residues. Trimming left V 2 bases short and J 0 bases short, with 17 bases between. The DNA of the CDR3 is TGTGCCAGCAGTGAAAGGCGCCGATCGGGACTAGCCAAAAACATTCAGTACTTC. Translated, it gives CASSERRRSGLAKNIQYF.

The CDR3 DNA follows: TGCGCCAGCAGCCAAGCCCGGGACAGAGGGATCGACGAGCAGTACTTC. Protein sequence: CASSQARDRGIDEQYF. The chain is built from TRBV4-1 and TRBJ2-7, with TRBD1 identical over 7 bases. The V and J ends lost 1 base and 5 bases, in that order; junction bases with no gene match: 11. The CDR3 is made up of 16 amino acids. In germline, CDR1 is MGHRA, CDR2 YSYEKL.

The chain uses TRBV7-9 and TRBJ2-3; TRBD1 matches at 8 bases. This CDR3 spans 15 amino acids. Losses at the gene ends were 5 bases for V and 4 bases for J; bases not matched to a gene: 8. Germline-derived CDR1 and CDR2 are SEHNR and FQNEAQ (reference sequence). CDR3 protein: CASSRRADRADTQYF. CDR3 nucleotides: TGTGCCAGCAGCCGTCGGGCGGACAGGGCAGATACGCAGTATTTT.

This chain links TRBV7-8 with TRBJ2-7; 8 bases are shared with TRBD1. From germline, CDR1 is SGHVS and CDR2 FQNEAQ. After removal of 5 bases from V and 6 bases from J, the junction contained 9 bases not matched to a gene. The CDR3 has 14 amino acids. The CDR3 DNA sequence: TGTGCCAGCAGCGAGGGACAGGCCTTGGGCGAGCAGTACTTC. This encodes CASSEGQALGEQYF.

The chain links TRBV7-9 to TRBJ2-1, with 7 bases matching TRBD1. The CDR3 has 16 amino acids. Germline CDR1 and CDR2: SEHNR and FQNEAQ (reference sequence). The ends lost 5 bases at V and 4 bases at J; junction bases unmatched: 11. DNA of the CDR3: TGTGCCAGCAGCCCCCTAACAGGGGATGGGTACAATGAGCAGTTCTTC. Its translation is CASSPLTGDGYNEQFF.

The CDR3 DNA reads as TGTGCCAGCAGCCAACGAACAGGGAACTCTGGGGCCAACGTCCTGACTTTC. Translation gives CASSQRTGNSGANVLTF. This chain uses TRBV4-2 with TRBJ2-6; maybe TRBD1 (6 bases). The CDR3 is 17 residues long. Germline lookup yields CDR1 LGHNA and CDR2 YNFKEQ. V was trimmed by 2 bases and J by 0 bases, leaving 11 bases between them.

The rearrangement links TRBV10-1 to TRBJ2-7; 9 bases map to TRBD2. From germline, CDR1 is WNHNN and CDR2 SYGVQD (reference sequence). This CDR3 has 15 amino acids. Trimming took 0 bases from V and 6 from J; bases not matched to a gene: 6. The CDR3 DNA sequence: TGCGCCAGCAGTGAGTCCGGCGGGAGGGTTCGCGAGCAGTACTTC. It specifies CASSESGGRVREQYF.

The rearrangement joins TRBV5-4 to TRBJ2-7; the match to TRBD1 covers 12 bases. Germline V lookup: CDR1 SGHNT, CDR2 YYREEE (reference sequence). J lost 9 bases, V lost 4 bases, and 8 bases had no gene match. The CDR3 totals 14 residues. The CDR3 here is CASSAGTGGEGQYF. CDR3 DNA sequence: TGTGCCAGCAGCGCCGGGACAGGGGGCGAAGGGCAGTACTTC.

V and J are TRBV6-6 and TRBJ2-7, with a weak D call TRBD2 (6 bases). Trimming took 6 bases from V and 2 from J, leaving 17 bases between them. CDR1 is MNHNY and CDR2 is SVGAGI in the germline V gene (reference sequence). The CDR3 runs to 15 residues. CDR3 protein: CASRYSGPGAYEQYF. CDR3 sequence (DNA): TGTGCCAGCAGATATAGCGGTCCCGGGGCCTACGAGCAGTACTTC.

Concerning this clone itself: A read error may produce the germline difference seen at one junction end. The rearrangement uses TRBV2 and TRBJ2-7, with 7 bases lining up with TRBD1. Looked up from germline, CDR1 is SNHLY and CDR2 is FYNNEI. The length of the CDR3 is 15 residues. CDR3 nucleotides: TGTGCCAGCAATGAACAGGGGTCTGCCTCCTACGAGCAGTACTTC. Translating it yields CASNEQGSASYEQYF.

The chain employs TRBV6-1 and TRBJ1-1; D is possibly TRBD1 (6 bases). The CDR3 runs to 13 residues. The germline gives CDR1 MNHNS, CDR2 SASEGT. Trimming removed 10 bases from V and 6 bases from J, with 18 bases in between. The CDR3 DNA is TGTGCCACACCCGACAGGTACGGTTCTGAAGCTTTCTTT. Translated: CATPDRYGSEAFF.

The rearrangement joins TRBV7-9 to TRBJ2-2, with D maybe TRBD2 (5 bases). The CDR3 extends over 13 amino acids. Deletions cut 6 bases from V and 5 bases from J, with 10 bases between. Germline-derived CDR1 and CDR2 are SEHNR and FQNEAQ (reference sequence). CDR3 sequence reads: CASRSTGTGELFF. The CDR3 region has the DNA TGTGCCAGCAGGTCGACGGGGACCGGGGAGCTGTTTTTT.

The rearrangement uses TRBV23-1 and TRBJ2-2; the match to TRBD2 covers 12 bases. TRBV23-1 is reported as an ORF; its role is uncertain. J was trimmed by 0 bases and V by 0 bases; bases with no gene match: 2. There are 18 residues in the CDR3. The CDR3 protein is CASSQSGLAGSNTGELFF. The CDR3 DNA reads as TGCGCCAGCAGTCAATCAGGACTAGCGGGGTCGAACACCGGGGAGCTGTTTTTT.

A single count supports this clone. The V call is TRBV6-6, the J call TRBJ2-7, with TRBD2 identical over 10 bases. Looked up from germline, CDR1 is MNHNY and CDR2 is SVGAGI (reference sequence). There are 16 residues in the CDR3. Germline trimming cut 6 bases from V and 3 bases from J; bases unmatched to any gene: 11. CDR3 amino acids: CASSPRKREGGYEQYF. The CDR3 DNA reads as TGTGCCAGCAGCCCACGGAAGCGGGAGGGGGGCTACGAGCAGTACTTC.

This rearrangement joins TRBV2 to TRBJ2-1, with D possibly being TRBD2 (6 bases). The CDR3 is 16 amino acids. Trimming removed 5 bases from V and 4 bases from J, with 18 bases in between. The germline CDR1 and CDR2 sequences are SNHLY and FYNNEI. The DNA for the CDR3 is TGTGCCAGCAGTCGGTCAAGCGGGCCAATGTACAATGAGCAGTTCTTC. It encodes CASSRSSGPMYNEQFF.

CDR3 DNA sequence: TGTGCCAGCAGTGGCCGGGACTACACCACAGATACGCAGTATTTT. It is translated as CASSGRDYTTDTQYF. V and J are TRBV6-1 and TRBJ2-3; 7 nucleotides match TRBD2. The CDR3 has 15 residues. V gave up 4 bases and J gave up 2 bases; unmatched junction bases: 6. The germline CDR1 and CDR2 sequences are MNHNS and SASEGT.

DNA of the CDR3: TGTGCCAGCAGTCTGGGGGGGAATGAGCAGTTCTTC. It specifies CASSLGGNEQFF. This sequence joins TRBV6-4 and TRBJ2-1; TRBD2 matches 7 bases. This CDR3 is 12 amino acids long. CDR1 MRHNA and CDR2 SNTAGT come from the germline V gene. V lost 5 bases to trimming and J lost 7 bases; unmatched junction nucleotides: 2.

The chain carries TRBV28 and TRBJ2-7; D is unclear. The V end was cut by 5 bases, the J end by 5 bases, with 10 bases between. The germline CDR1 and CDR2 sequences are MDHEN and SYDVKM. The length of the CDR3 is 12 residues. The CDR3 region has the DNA TGTGCCAGCAGTCTACTGGCGGACGAGCAGTACTTC. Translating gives CASSLLADEQYF.

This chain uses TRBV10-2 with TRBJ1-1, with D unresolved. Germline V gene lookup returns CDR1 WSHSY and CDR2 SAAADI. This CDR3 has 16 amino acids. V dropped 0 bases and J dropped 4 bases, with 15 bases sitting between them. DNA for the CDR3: TGCGCCAGCAGTGAGTCGATATCCCTAGGAGCCACTGAAGCTTTCTTT. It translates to CASSESISLGATEAFF.

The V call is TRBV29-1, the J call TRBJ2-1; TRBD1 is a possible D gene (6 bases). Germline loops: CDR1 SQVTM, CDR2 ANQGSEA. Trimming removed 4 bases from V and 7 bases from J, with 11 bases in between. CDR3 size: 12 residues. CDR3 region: CSVGGHRNEQFF. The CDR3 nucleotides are TGCAGCGTTGGGGGGCACCGGAATGAGCAGTTCTTC.

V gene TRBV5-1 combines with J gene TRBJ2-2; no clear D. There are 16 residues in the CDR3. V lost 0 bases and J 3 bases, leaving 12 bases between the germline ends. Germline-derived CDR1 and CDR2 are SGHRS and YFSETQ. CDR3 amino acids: CASSLDGLYYTGELFF. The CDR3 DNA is TGCGCCAGCAGCTTGGACGGTCTCTACTACACCGGGGAGCTGTTTTTT.

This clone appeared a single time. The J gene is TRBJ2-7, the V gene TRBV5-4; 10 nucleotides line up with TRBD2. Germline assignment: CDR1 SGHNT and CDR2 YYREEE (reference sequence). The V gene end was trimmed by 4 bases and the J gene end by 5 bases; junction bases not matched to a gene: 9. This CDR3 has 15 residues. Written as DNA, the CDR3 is TGTGCCAGCAGCCCAATAGCGGGAGGCCGGGACGAGCAGTACTTC. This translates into CASSPIAGGRDEQYF.